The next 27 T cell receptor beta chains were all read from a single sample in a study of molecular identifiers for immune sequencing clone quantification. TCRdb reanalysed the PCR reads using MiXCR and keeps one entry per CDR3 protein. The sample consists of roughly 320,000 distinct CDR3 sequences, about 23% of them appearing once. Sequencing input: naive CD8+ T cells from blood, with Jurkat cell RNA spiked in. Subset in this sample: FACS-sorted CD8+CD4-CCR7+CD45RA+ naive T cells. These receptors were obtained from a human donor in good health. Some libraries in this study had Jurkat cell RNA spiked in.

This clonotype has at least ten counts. CDR3 protein: CASSSTGRMPQHF. CDR3 DNA sequence: TGTGCCAGCAGTTCTACAGGGAGGATGCCCCAGCATTTT. This chain joins TRBV12-3 or TRBV12-4 and TRBJ1-5; D might be TRBD1 (6 bases). The CDR3 consists of 13 residues. V lost 4 bases and J 9 bases, leaving 13 bases between the germline ends.

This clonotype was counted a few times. The CDR3: CASSEQEAYEQYF. As DNA, the CDR3 is TGTGCCAGTTCGGAGCAGGAAGCCTACGAGCAGTACTTC. The rearrangement uses TRBV7-6 and TRBJ2-7, with D unresolved. V dropped 9 bases and J dropped 2 bases, with 14 bases sitting between them. Germline V CDR1 and CDR2: SGHVS, FNYEAQ. There are 13 residues in the CDR3.

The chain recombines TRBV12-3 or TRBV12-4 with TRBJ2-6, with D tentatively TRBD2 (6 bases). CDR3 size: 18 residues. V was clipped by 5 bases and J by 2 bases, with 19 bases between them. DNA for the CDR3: TGTGCCAGCAGTCTTAGCGGAGATAAGAGCGCTGGGGCCAACGTCCTGACTTTC. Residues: CASSLSGDKSAGANVLTF.

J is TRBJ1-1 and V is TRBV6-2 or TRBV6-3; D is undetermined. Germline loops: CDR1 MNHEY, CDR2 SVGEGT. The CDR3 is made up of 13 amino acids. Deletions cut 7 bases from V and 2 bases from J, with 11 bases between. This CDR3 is CASKRLVNTEAFF. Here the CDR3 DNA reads TGTGCCAGCAAACGACTGGTAAACACTGAAGCTTTCTTT.

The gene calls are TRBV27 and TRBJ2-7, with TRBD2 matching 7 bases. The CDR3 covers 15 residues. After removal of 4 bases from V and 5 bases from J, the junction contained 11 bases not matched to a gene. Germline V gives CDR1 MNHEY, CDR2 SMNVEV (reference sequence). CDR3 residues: CASSWEGFRIDEQYF. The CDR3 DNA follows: TGTGCCAGCAGTTGGGAGGGATTTCGGATAGACGAGCAGTACTTC.

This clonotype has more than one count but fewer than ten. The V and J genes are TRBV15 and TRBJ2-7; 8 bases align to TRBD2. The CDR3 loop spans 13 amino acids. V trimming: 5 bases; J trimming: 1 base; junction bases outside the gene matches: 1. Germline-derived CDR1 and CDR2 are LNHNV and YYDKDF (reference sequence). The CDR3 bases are TGTGCCACCAGCGAGCGGGGGTCCTACGAGCAGTACTTC. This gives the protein CATSERGSYEQYF.

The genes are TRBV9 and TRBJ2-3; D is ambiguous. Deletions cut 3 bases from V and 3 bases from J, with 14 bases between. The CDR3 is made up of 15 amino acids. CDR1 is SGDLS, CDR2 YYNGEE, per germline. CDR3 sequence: CASSGDPTSTDTQYF. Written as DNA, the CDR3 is TGTGCCAGCAGCGGAGACCCGACATCGACAGATACGCAGTATTTT.

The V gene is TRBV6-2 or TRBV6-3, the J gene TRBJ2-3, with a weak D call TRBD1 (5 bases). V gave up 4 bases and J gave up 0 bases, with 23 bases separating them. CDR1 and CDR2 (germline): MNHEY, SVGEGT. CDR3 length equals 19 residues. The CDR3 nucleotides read TGTGCCAGCAGTTTCGATGGTACAGGAGAAACCTGGAGCACAGATACGCAGTATTTT. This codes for CASSFDGTGETWSTDTQYF.

CDR3 DNA sequence: TGTGCCACCAGTGATTTGCCGCGGACTAGCGGCCTTTACAATGAGCAGTTCTTC. Protein: CATSDLPRTSGLYNEQFF. The rearrangement joins TRBV24-1 to TRBJ2-1; the match to TRBD2 covers 10 bases. The CDR3 sequence is 18 residues long. V trimming: 0 bases; J trimming: 4 bases; junction bases outside the gene matches: 8. Per the germline V gene, CDR1 is KGHDR and CDR2 is SFDVKD.

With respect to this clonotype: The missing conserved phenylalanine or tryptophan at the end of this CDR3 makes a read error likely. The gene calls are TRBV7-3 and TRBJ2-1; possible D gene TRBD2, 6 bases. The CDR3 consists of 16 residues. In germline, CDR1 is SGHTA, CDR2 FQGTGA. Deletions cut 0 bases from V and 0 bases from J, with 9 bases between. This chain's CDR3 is CASSLTAGSSYNEQFL. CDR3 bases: TGTGCCAGCAGCTTAACGGCGGGGAGCTCCTACAATGAGCAGTTCCTC.

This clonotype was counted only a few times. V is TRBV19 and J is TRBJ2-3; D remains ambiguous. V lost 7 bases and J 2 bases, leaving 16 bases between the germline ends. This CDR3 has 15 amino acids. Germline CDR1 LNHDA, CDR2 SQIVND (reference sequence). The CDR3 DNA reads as TGTGCCAGTAACCACGGCGACCGGACCACAGATACGCAGTATTTT. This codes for CASNHGDRTTDTQYF.

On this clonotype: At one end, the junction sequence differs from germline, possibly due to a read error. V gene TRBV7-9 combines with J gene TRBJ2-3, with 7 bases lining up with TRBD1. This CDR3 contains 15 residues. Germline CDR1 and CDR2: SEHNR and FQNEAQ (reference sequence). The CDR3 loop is CASSATTGITDTQCF. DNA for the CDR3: TGTGCCAGCAGCGCTACGACAGGGATCACGGATACGCAGTGTTTT.

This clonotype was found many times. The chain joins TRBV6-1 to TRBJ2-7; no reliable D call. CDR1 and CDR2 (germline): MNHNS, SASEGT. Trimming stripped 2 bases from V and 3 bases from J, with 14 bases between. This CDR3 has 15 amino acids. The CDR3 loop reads CASSESPGSGYEQYF. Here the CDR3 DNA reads TGTGCCAGCAGTGAATCGCCGGGTTCTGGCTACGAGCAGTACTTC.

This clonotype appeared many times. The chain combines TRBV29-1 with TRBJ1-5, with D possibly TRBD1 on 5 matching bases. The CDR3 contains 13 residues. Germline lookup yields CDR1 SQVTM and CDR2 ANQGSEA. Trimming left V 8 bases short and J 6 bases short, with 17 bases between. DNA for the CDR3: TGCAGCACCGCGCAGGGCTTGGGTCAGCCCCAGCATTTT. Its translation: CSTAQGLGQPQHF.

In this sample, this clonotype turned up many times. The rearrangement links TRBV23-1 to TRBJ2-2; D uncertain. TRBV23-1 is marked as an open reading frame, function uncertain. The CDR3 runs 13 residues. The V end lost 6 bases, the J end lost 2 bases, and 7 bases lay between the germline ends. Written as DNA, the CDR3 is TGCGCCAGCAGGGTGTCTAACACCGGGGAGCTGTTTTTT. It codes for CASRVSNTGELFF.

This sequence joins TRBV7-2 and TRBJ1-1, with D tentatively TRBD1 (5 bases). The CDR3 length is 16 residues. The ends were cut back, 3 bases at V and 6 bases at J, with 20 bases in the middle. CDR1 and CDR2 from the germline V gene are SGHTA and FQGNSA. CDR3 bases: TGTGCCAGCAGCTTCGCGCTCAGCAGCCGGGACTCTGAAGCTTTCTTT. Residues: CASSFALSSRDSEAFF.

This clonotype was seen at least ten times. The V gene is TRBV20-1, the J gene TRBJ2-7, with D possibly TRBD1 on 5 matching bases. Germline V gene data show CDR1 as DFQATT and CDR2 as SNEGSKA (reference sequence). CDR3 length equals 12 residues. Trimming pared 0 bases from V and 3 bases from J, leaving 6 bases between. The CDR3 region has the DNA TGCAGTGCTAGAGATCAGGGCTACGAGCAGTACTTC. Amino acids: CSARDQGYEQYF.

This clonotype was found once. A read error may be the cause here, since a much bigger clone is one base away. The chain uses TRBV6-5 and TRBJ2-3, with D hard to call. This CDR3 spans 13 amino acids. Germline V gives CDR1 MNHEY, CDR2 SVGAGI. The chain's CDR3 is CASSAISTDTRYF. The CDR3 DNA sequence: TGTGCCAGCAGCGCCATTAGCACAGATACGCGGTATTTT.

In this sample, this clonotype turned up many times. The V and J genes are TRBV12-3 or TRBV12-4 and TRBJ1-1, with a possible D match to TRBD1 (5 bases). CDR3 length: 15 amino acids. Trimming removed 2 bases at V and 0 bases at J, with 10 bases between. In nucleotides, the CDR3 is TGTGCCAGCAGTTTATCGGGACTCTTGAACACTGAAGCTTTCTTT. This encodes CASSLSGLLNTEAFF.

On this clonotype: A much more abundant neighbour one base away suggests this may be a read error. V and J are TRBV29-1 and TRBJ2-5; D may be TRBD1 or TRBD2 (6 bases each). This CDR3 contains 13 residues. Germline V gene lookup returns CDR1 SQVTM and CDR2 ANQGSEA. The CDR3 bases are TGCAGTGCCCCGTTGGGGGGCCAAGTGACCCAGTACTTC. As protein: CSAPLGGQVTQYF.

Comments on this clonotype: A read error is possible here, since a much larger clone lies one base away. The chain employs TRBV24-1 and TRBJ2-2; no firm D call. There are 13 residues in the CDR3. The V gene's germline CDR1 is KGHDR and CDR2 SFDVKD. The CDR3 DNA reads TGTGCCACCAGTGATTTGATGACCGAGGAGCTGTTTTTT. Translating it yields CATSDLMTEELFF.

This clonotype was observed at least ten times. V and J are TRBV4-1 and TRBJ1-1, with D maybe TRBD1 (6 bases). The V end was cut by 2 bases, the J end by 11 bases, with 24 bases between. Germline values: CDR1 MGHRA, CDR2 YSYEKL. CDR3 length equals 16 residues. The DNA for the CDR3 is TGCGCCAGCAGCCAACCCGCGGGGTGGTATGGCCAGGGGGCTTTCTTT. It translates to CASSQPAGWYGQGAFF.

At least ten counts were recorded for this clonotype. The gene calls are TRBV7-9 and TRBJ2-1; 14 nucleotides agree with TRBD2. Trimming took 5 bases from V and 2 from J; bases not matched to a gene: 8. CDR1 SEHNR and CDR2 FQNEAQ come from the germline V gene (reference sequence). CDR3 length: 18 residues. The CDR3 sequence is CASSDRTSGGPTYNEQFF. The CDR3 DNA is TGTGCCAGCAGCGACAGGACTAGCGGGGGGCCGACCTACAATGAGCAGTTCTTC.

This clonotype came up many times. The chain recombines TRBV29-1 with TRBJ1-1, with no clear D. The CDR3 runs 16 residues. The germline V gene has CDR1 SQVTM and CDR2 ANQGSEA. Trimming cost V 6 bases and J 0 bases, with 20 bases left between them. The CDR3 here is CSVDLLGEKLNTEAFF. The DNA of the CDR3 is TGCAGCGTGGACCTCCTTGGGGAGAAACTGAACACTGAAGCTTTCTTT.

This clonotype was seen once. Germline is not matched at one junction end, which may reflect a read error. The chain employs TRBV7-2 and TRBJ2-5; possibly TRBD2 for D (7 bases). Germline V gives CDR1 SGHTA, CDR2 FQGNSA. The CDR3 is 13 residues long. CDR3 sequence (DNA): TGTGCCGGCAGCGGGCGGGGGCCGGAGACCCGGTACTTC. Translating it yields CAGSGRGPETRYF.

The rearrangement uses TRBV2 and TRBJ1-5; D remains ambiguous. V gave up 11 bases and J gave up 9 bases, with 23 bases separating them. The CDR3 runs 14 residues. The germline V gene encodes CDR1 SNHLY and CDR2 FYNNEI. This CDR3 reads CARRELARTPPQHF. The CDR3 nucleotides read TGTGCCCGCCGTGAATTGGCTCGCACTCCGCCCCAGCATTTT.

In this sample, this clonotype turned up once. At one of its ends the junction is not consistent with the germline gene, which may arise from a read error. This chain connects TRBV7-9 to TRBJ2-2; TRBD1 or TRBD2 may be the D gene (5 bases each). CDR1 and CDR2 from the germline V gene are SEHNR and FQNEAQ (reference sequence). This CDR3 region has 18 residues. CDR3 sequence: CAGSLFPPGTGYTGELFF. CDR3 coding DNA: TGTGCCGGCAGCTTATTTCCCCCCGGGACCGGATACACCGGGGAGCTGTTTTTT.